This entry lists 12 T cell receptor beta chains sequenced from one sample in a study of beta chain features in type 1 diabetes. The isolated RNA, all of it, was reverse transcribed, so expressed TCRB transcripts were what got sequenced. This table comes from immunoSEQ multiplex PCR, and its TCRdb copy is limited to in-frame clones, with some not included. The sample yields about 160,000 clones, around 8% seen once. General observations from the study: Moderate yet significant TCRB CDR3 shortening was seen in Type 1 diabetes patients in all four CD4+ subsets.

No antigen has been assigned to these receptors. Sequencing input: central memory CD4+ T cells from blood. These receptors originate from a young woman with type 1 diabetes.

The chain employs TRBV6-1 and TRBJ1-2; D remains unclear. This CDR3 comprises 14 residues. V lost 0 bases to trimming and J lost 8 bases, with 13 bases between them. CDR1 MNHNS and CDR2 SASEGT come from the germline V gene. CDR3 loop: CASSEAGSREGYTF. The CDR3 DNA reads TGTGCCAGCAGTGAAGCAGGCAGTCGGGAAGGCTACACCTTC.

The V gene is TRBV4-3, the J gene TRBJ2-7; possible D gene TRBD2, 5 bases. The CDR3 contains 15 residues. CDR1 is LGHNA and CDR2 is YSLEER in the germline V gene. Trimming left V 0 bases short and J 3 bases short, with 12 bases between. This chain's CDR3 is CASSQDPNGDYEQYF. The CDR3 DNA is TGCGCCAGCAGCCAAGATCCTAACGGGGACTACGAGCAGTACTTC.

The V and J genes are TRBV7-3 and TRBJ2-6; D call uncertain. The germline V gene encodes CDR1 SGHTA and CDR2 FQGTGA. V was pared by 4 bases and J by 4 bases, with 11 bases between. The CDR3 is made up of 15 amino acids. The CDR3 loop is CASSSPGSGANVLTF. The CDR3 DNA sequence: TGTGCCAGCAGCTCGCCGGGTTCCGGGGCCAACGTCCTGACTTTC.

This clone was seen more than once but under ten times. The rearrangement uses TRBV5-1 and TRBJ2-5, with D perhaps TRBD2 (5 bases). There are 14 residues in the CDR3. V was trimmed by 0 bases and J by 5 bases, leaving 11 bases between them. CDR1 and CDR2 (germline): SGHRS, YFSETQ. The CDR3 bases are TGCGCCAGCAGCTTGGCGGTCCAGCGGGAGACCCAGTACTTC. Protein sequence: CASSLAVQRETQYF.

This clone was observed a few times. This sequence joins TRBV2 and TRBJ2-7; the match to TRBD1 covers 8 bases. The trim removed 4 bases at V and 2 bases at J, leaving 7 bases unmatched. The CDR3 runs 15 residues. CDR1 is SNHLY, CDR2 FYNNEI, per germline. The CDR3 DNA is TGTGCCAGCAGTGCCGACAGGGGTAGAACCTACGAGCAGTACTTC. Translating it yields CASSADRGRTYEQYF.

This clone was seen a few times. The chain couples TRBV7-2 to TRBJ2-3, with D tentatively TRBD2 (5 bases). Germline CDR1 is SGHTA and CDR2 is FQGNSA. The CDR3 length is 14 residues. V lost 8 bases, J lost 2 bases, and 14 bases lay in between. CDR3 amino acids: CASLTGLSTDTQYF. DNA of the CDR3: TGTGCCAGCCTAACTGGACTTTCCACAGATACGCAGTATTTT. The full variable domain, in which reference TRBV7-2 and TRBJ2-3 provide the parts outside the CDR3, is GAGVSQSPSNKVTEKGKDVELRCDPISGHTALYWYRQSLGQGLEFLIYFQGNSAPDKSGLPSDRFSAERTGGSVSTLTIQRTQQEDSAVYLCASLTGLSTDTQYFGPGTRLTVL.

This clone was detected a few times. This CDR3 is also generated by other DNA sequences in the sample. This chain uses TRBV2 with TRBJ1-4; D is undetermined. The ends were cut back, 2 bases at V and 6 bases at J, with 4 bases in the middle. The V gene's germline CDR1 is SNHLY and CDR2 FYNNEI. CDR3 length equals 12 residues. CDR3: CASSERDEKLFF. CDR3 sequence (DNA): TGTGCCAGCAGTGAACGTGATGAAAAACTGTTTTTT.

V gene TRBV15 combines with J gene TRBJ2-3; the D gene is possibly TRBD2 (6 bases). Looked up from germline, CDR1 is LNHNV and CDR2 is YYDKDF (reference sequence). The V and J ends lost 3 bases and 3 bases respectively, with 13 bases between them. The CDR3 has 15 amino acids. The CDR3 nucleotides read TGTGCCACCAGCAGTTTGGGGGGAATTACAGATACGCAGTATTTT. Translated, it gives CATSSLGGITDTQYF.

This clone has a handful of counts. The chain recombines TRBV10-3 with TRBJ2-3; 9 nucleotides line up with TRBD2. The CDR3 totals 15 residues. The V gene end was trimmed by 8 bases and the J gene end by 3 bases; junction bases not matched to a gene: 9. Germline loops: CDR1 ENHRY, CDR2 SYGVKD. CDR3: CAISGSSGETDTQYF. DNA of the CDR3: TGTGCCATCTCCGGGTCTAGCGGGGAGACAGATACGCAGTATTTT.

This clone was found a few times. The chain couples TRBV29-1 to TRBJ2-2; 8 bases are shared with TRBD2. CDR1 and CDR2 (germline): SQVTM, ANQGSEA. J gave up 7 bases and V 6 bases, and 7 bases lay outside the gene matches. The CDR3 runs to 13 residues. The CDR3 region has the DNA TGCAGCGTGGGGGCGGGGGGCATCGGGGAGCTGTTTTTT. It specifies CSVGAGGIGELFF.

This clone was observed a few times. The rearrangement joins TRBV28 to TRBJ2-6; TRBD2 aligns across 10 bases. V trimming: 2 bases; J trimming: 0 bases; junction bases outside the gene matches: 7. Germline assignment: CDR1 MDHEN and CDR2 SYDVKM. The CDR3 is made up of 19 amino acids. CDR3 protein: CASSLVSGRPDSGANVLTF. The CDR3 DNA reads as TGTGCCAGCAGTTTAGTTAGCGGGAGGCCCGACTCTGGGGCCAACGTCCTGACTTTC.

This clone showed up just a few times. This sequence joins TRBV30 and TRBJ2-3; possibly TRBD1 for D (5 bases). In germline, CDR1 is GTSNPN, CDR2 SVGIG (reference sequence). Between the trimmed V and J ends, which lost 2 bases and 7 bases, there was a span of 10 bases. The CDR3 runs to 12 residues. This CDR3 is CAWSIKGNTQYF. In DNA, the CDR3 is TGTGCCTGGAGTATCAAGGGGAATACGCAGTATTTT.